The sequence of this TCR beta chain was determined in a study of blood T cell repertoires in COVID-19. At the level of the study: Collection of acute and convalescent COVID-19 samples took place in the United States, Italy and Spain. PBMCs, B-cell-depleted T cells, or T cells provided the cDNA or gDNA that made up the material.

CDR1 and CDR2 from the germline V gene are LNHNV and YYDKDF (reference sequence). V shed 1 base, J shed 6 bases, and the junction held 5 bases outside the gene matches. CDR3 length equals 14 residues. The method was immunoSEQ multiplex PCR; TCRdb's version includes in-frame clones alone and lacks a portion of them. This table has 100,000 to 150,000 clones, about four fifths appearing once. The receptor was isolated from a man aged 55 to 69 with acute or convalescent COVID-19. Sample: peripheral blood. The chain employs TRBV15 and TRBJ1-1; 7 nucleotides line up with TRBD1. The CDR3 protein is CATSRGTGVSEAFF. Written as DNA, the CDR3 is TGTGCCACCAGCAGAGGGACAGGAGTCTCTGAAGCTTTCTTT.